One sample yielded the 18 T cell receptor beta chains listed below, sequenced in a study of Tregs in tolerant kidney transplant recipients. The protocol was immunoSEQ multiplex PCR, while the TCRdb copy is restricted to in-frame clones and leaves out a portion. The table records fewer than 70,000 clones, more than 70% of them present only once. Input material: CD4+ T cells from blood. These receptors came from a human donor in good health.

V gene TRBV19 combines with J gene TRBJ2-2; D call uncertain. Germline V gives CDR1 LNHDA, CDR2 SQIVND (reference sequence). Trimming stripped 3 bases from V and 8 bases from J, with 4 bases between. CDR3 length: 11 residues. Here the CDR3 DNA reads TGTGCCAGTAGTATCTTAGGGGAGCTGTTTTTT. Translated, it gives CASSILGELFF.

V is TRBV7-9 and J is TRBJ1-1; perhaps TRBD1 as D (5 bases). V lost 1 base and J 4 bases, leaving 10 bases between the germline ends. The CDR3 consists of 14 residues. Germline V gene sequence: CDR1 SEHNR, CDR2 FQNEAQ (reference sequence). CDR3 DNA sequence: TGTGCCAGCAGCTTAGGGGGCAAGGGCACTGAAGCTTTCTTT. This encodes CASSLGGKGTEAFF.

The gene calls are TRBV4-2 and TRBJ1-1; D is perhaps TRBD1 (5 bases). The germline V and J ends were trimmed by 4 bases and 1 base, with 10 bases remaining between them. Germline assignment: CDR1 LGHNA and CDR2 YNFKEQ. CDR3 length: 14 amino acids. CDR3 in amino acids: CASSRTDTNTEAFF. DNA of the CDR3: TGTGCCAGCAGCCGCACGGACACGAACACTGAAGCTTTCTTT.

In its sample, this clone was seen a few times. This sequence joins TRBV7-2 and TRBJ2-3, with 10 bases fitting TRBD1. CDR3 length: 13 amino acids. V trimming: 6 bases; J trimming: 8 bases; junction bases outside the gene matches: 5. Per the germline V gene, CDR1 is SGHTA and CDR2 is FQGNSA. CDR3 nucleotide sequence: TGTGCCAGCAGTAGGACAGGGGGAGCTACGCAGTATTTT. Amino acid sequence: CASSRTGGATQYF.

The chain has TRBV4-2 and TRBJ2-1; no clear D gene. This CDR3 is built from 14 residues. Trimming took off 0 bases at V and 12 bases at J, with 15 bases between the two ends. Per germline, CDR1 LGHNA and CDR2 YNFKEQ. The CDR3 coding sequence is TGTGCCAGCAGCCAAGATCAAGAGCCGCCCCGGCAGTTCTTC. This sequence encodes CASSQDQEPPRQFF.

The chain carries TRBV11-2 and TRBJ2-5; possibly TRBD1 for D (6 bases). The CDR3 length is 13 residues. V was pared by 7 bases and J by 7 bases, with 16 bases between. Germline V gene data show CDR1 as SGHAT and CDR2 as FQNNGV. In DNA, the CDR3 is TGTGCCAGCATCCAGACAGGCACCGGGACCCAGTACTTC. It codes for CASIQTGTGTQYF.

The chain combines TRBV6-5 with TRBJ1-2; tentatively, D is TRBD1 (6 bases). Trimming pared 8 bases from V and 6 bases from J, leaving 13 bases between. Germline V gene sequence: CDR1 MNHEY, CDR2 SVGAGI. CDR3 size: 12 residues. This CDR3 is CASCRGPDGYTF. In DNA form, the CDR3 reads TGTGCCAGCTGTCGGGGGCCTGATGGCTACACCTTC.

J is TRBJ1-1 and V is TRBV27; D is ambiguous. Germline V lookup: CDR1 MNHEY, CDR2 SMNVEV (reference sequence). V shed 7 bases and J shed 3 bases, with 18 bases lying between them. This CDR3 has 15 residues. CDR3 sequence reads: CASKWRPQIDTEAFF. The CDR3 region has the DNA TGTGCCAGCAAGTGGCGGCCCCAAATCGACACTGAAGCTTTCTTT.

The chain recombines TRBV19 with TRBJ1-4; tentative D call: TRBD1 (5 bases). The germline gives CDR1 LNHDA, CDR2 SQIVND (reference sequence). This CDR3 region has 15 residues. Trimming stripped 6 bases from V and 7 bases from J, with 18 bases between. The CDR3 loop reads CASSRQHGVAEKLFF. In nucleotides, the CDR3 is TGTGCCAGTAGCAGACAGCATGGGGTTGCTGAAAAACTGTTTTTT.

The V gene is TRBV28, the J gene TRBJ2-3, with D maybe TRBD1 (7 bases). V lost 0 bases, J lost 4 bases, and 14 bases lay in between. This CDR3 is 16 amino acids long. CDR1 and CDR2 from the germline V gene are MDHEN and SYDVKM. The CDR3 region is CASSLWEGAVPDTQYF. For the CDR3, the DNA is TGTGCCAGCAGTTTATGGGAGGGGGCCGTCCCAGATACGCAGTATTTT.

The chain joins TRBV6-1 to TRBJ1-1; no reliable D call. This CDR3 spans 11 amino acids. The V and J ends lost 6 bases and 1 base respectively, with 3 bases between them. From germline, CDR1 is MNHNS and CDR2 SASEGT. CDR3 sequence (DNA): TGTGCCAGCAGCAAGAACACTGAAGCTTTCTTT. The encoded protein is CASSKNTEAFF.

This clone was detected once. The chain couples TRBV28 to TRBJ1-1, with D maybe TRBD1 (5 bases). The V gene's germline CDR1 is MDHEN and CDR2 SYDVKM. This CDR3 has 14 residues. V shed 2 bases and J shed 3 bases, with 10 bases lying between them. The CDR3 DNA reads as TGTGCCAGCAGTTTAGGACATAAGGACACTGAAGCTTTCTTT. Translated: CASSLGHKDTEAFF.

This clone has only a few counts. The chain couples TRBV28 to TRBJ1-5; weak D call: TRBD1 (5 bases). V was trimmed by 5 bases and J by 14 bases, leaving 13 bases between them. This CDR3 has 11 residues. CDR1 is MDHEN and CDR2 is SYDVKM in the germline V gene. In nucleotides, the CDR3 is TGTGCCAGCAGTCCGGGACGGACCGAGCATTTT. Protein product: CASSPGRTEHF.

The V gene is TRBV5-8, the J gene TRBJ1-5; D unresolved. The CDR3 extends over 14 amino acids. With 4 bases removed from V and 5 bases from J, the gap between germline ends came to 13 bases. Germline values: CDR1 SGHTS, CDR2 YDEGEE. This chain's CDR3 is CASSPRHLDQPQHF. The CDR3 DNA follows: TGTGCCAGCAGCCCCCGACATCTCGATCAGCCCCAGCATTTT. The complete variable domain, with remaining parts taken from reference TRBV5-8 and TRBJ1-5, reads EAGVTQSPTHLIKTRGQQATLRCSPISGHTSVYWYQQALGLGLQFLLWYDEGEERNRGNFPPRFSGRQFPNYSSELNVNALELEDSALYLCASSPRHLDQPQHFGDGTRLSIL.

This chain joins TRBV5-1 and TRBJ1-1; 10 positions agree with TRBD1. Trimming cost V 4 bases and J 5 bases; bases outside gene matches: 8. Looked up from germline, CDR1 is SGHRS and CDR2 is YFSETQ. The CDR3 extends over 15 amino acids. CDR3 in amino acids: CASSQTGTGATEAFF. The CDR3 coding sequence is TGCGCCAGCAGCCAGACCGGGACAGGGGCTACTGAAGCTTTCTTT.

This clone occurred a few times. The chain recombines TRBV5-1 with TRBJ1-2, with D tentatively TRBD1 (6 bases). Looked up from germline, CDR1 is SGHRS and CDR2 is YFSETQ. V lost 3 bases to trimming and J lost 6 bases, with 24 bases between them. The CDR3 has 17 residues. CDR3 DNA sequence: TGCGCCAGCAGCTCCGGACTTAGAGGGGGTCACGGGGATGGCTACACCTTC. Protein product: CASSSGLRGGHGDGYTF.

This chain connects TRBV12-2 to TRBJ2-5; TRBD1, the table's D call, lacks a check against the DNA. TRBV12-2 is a documented pseudogene. The CDR3 covers 16 residues. The CDR3 DNA is TGTGCAAGTCGCTTAGTAGGGACGACAGGGAGGGAGACCCAGTACTTC. Its protein product is CASRLVGTTGRETQYF.

The chain is built from TRBV5-8 and TRBJ2-1; D possibly corresponds to TRBD1 (6 bases). The CDR3 is made up of 16 amino acids. Looked up from germline, CDR1 is SGHTS and CDR2 is YDEGEE. Trimming cost V 2 bases and J 6 bases, with 18 bases left between them. DNA of the CDR3: TGTGCCAGCAGCTTCCTCCCGGCAGTCAGGGGCAATGAGCAGTTCTTC. It translates to CASSFLPAVRGNEQFF.